This is a list of T cell receptor beta chains from one sample in a study of blood T cell repertoires in COVID-19. The data were produced by immunoSEQ multiplex PCR, yet TCRdb's version contains in-frame clones alone and is incomplete. The sample has 90,000 to 100,000 clones, about 88% seen once. Sample: peripheral blood. The receptor source for this set is a man older than 75 with acute or convalescent COVID-19. Both conserved end residues are part of each CDR3. Fields, in order: V gene, J gene, CDR3 protein.

V: TRBV5-1; J: TRBJ2-2; CDR3: CASSFGQPPNTGELFF
V: TRBV6-4; J: TRBJ2-3; CDR3: CASSEVAGESTQYF
V: TRBV14; J: TRBJ1-1; CDR3: CASSLGQSEAFF
V: TRBV15; J: TRBJ1-1; CDR3: CATSKAPTGNTEAFF
V: TRBV19; J: TRBJ2-7; CDR3: CASSKQGYYEQYF
V: TRBV19; J: TRBJ1-5; CDR3: CASSRSSTNQPQHF
V: TRBV6-2/TRBV6-3; J: TRBJ2-3; CDR3: CASSPIADYSTDTQYF
V: TRBV24-1; J: TRBJ2-1; CDR3: CATQAGFGNEQFF
V: TRBV13; J: TRBJ2-3; CDR3: CASTPADSTDTQYF
V: TRBV28; J: TRBJ2-2; CDR3: CASSLLISGSHHTGELFF
V: TRBV28; J: TRBJ1-2; CDR3: CASSLSRLNYGYTF
V: TRBV7-3; J: TRBJ2-1; CDR3: CASSLGLASIDEQFF
V: TRBV7-3; J: TRBJ2-4; CDR3: CASSPLGGKIQYF
V: TRBV6-1; J: TRBJ1-1; CDR3: CASSEAPDRATEAFF
V: TRBV6-2/TRBV6-3; J: TRBJ2-1; CDR3: CASSYGASAYNEQFF
V: TRBV18; J: TRBJ1-2; CDR3: CASSPRRTGRNDGYTF
V: TRBV7-6; J: TRBJ2-5; CDR3: CAIGGTSGSEGYF
V: TRBV28; J: TRBJ1-2; CDR3: CASTTGGQGLAGYTF
V: TRBV6-5; J: TRBJ2-4; CDR3: CASSPQRDRKNIQYF
V: TRBV11-2; J: TRBJ2-1; CDR3: CASSGRNRYNEQFF
V: TRBV29-1; J: TRBJ2-3; CDR3: CSVETGQEQYF
V: TRBV6-6; J: TRBJ1-5; CDR3: CASSYSGTDSNQPQHF
V: TRBV12-3/TRBV12-4; J: TRBJ1-2; CDR3: CASSLGGSYGYTF
V: TRBV7-8; J: TRBJ2-7; CDR3: CASSLTSGYEQYF